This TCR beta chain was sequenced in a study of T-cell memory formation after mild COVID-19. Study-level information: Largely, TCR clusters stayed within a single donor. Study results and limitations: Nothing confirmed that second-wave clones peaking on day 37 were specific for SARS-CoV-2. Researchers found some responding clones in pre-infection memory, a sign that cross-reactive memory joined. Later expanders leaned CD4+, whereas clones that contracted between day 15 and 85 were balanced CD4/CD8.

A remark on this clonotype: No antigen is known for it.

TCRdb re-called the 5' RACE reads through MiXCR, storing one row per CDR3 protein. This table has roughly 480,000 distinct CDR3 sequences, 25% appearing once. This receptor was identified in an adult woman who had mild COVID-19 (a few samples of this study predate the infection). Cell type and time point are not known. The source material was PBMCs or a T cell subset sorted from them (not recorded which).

CDR3: CASSIGVGPYEQYF. For the CDR3, the DNA is TGTGCCAGCAGCATCGGCGTGGGCCCCTACGAGCAGTACTTC. V gene TRBV3-1 combines with J gene TRBJ2-7, with D uncertain. The germline gives CDR1 LGHDT, CDR2 YNNKEL (reference sequence). There are 14 residues in the CDR3. V lost 5 bases and J 2 bases, leaving 13 bases between the germline ends.